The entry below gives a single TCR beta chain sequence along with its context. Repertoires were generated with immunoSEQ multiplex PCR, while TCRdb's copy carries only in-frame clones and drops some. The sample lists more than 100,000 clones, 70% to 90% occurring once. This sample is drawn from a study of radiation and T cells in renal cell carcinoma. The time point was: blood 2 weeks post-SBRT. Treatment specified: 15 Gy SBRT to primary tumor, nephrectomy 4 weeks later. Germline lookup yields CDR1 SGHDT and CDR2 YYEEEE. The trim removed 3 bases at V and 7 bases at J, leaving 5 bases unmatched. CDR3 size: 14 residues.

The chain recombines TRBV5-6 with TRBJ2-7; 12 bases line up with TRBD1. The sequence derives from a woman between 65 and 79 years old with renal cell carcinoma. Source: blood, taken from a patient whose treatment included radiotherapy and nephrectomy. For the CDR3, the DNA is TGTGCCAGCAGCTGGGGACAGGGGGCGAAGGAGCAGTACTTC. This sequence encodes CASSWGQGAKEQYF.